This is a list of T cell receptor beta chains from one sample in a study of control samples from healthy donors and cancer patients. TCRdb's table, derived via immunoSEQ multiplex PCR, lists solely in-frame clones and lacks some. The table has under 450,000 clones, roughly 90% seen once. Source material: PBMCs. The receptor source for this set is a man aged 40-49 years with head and neck cancer. Both conserved end residues are part of each CDR3. D genes are given only for firm matches. Size values are once, few and many counts, or a class for expanded clones, and some rows have none.

NA,once,TRBJ2-2,TRBV6-6,TGTGCCAGCAGTTACTGGCTCGGAGGAGACACCGGGGAGCTGTTTTTT,CASSYWLGGDTGELFF
TRBD1,NA,TRBJ1-4,TRBV28,TGTGCCAGCAGCGTTACAGGGGAAAGGGGTGAAAAACTGTTTTTT,CASSVTGERGEKLFF
NA,NA,TRBJ2-6,TRBV29-1,TGCAGCGTTGTGACAGCAACTCCTGGGGCCAACGTCCTGACTTTC,CSVVTATPGANVLTF
NA,NA,TRBJ1-4,TRBV3-1/TRBV3-2,TGTGCCAGCAGCCAAGAGAAGACAACTAATGAAAAACTGTTTTTT,CASSQEKTTNEKLFF
NA,NA,TRBJ1-2,TRBV4-2,TGTGCCAGCAGCCAAGTTGACCTACAGGGCTCGGGACACTATGGCTACACCTTC,CASSQVDLQGSGHYGYTF
TRBD2,NA,TRBJ2-5,TRBV5-1,TGCGCCAGCAGCGCGGGGGGGCCGGGTGAGACCCAGTACTTC,CASSAGGPGETQYF
NA,NA,TRBJ2-6,TRBV15,TGTGCCACCAGCAGAGTGGAGTTAAACTCTGGGGCCAACGTCCTGACTTTC,CATSRVELNSGANVLTF
NA,NA,TRBJ2-7,TRBV5-1,TGCGCCAGCAGCTTGGGAGTAGCATTATACCACGAGCAGTACTTC,CASSLGVALYHEQYF
NA,NA,TRBJ2-7,TRBV19,TGTGCCAGTACCGGGACGGACCCCTACGAGCAGTACTTC,CASTGTDPYEQYF
NA,NA,TRBJ1-3,TRBV30,TGTGCCTGGATCCGACAAGACTCTGGAAACACCATATATTTT,CAWIRQDSGNTIYF
NA,NA,TRBJ2-2,TRBV6-5,TGTGCCAGCGGGGGGCGCACCGGGGAGCTGTTTTTT,CASGGRTGELFF
NA,NA,TRBJ1-4,TRBV7-6,TGTGCCAGCAGCTTAGACAGAGCTGAAGATGAAAAACTGTTTTTT,CASSLDRAEDEKLFF
NA,NA,TRBJ1-4,TRBV25-1,TGTGCCAGCAGTGAATCGACGGCTAATGAAAAACTGTTTTTT,CASSESTANEKLFF
NA,NA,TRBJ1-5,TRBV7-9,TGTGCCAGCAGCAGGGGAGGTAGGGATAATCAGCCCCAGCATTTT,CASSRGGRDNQPQHF
TRBD2,NA,TRBJ2-5,TRBV7-6,TGTGCCAGCAGCTTAGTGGCTAGCGGGGGGGCCGGTGAGACCCAGTACTTC,CASSLVASGGAGETQYF
TRBD1,NA,TRBJ1-5,TRBV9,TGTGCCAGCAGAAGCGACAGGGGTAATCAGCCCCAGCATTTT,CASRSDRGNQPQHF
TRBD1,NA,TRBJ2-7,TRBV30,TGTGCCTGGAGTCCCGACAGGGGACTCCACGAGCAGTACTTC,CAWSPDRGLHEQYF
NA,NA,TRBJ2-7,TRBV29-1,TGCAGCGTTGAAGACACCCGAAACTCCTACGAGCAGTACTTC,CSVEDTRNSYEQYF
NA,NA,TRBJ2-7,TRBV9,TGTGCCAGCAGTTTTAGGGGGACATCCTACGAGCAGTACTTC,CASSFRGTSYEQYF
TRBD1,NA,TRBJ2-7,TRBV27,TGTGCCAGCAGTTTAAAATTTAGGGGGCAAAGTTACGAGCAGTACTTC,CASSLKFRGQSYEQYF
NA,NA,TRBJ1-2,TRBV19,TGTGCCAGTAGTCCCTCGGGGGTCAGAGGGGGCTACACCTTC,CASSPSGVRGGYTF
TRBD1,NA,TRBJ2-7,TRBV3-1/TRBV3-2,TGTGCCAGCAGCCGTTACGAACCGGGACAGTCCTACGAGCAGTACTTC,CASSRYEPGQSYEQYF
NA,NA,TRBJ2-3,TRBV7-3,TGTGCCAGCAGCATCTACAGGGGAGGGATAGATACGCAGTATTTT,CASSIYRGGIDTQYF
TRBD1,once,TRBJ2-1,TRBV24-1,TGTGCCACCAGCGGGACAGGGACCAATGAGCAGTTCTTC,CATSGTGTNEQFF
TRBD1,NA,TRBJ2-1,TRBV5-4,TGTGCCAGCAGCTCGTACAGGGGGCAAAAGAGTGAGCAGTTCTTC,CASSSYRGQKSEQFF
NA,NA,TRBJ2-3,TRBV10-1,TGCGCCAGCAGTGAGCCCAGTAACGGAGATACGCAGTATTTT,CASSEPSNGDTQYF
NA,NA,TRBJ2-5,TRBV27,TGTGCCAGCAGTTTATTAGGTGCCGGACATAGGGGGACCCAGTACTTC,CASSLLGAGHRGTQYF
TRBD2,NA,TRBJ2-3,TRBV11-2,TGTGCCAGCAGCTTTAGCCCGACTAGCCCCCTTTTCACAGATACGCAGTATTTT,CASSFSPTSPLFTDTQYF
NA,NA,TRBJ2-1,TRBV24-1,TGTGCCACCAGTTACAGGGATGAGCAGTTCTTC,CATSYRDEQFF
NA,NA,TRBJ1-5,TRBV10-1,TGCGCCAGCAGTGACTCGGATCAGCCCCAGCATTTT,CASSDSDQPQHF
NA,NA,TRBJ2-1,TRBV28,TGTGCCAGCAGTTCGACAACTAGATCCTACAATGAGCAGTTCTTC,CASSSTTRSYNEQFF
NA,NA,TRBJ1-4,TRBV28,TGTGCCAGCTCCTTTAGGACAGCTAATGAAAAACTGTTTTTT,CASSFRTANEKLFF
NA,NA,TRBJ2-7,TRBV6-1,TGTGCCAGCAGTGAAGCGGGACGAGGCGAGCAGTACTTC,CASSEAGRGEQYF
NA,NA,TRBJ1-5,TRBV7-2,TGTGCCAGCAGCTTAACCAGGGAGGCTAGTCAGCCCCAGCATTTT,CASSLTREASQPQHF
TRBD1,NA,TRBJ2-7,TRBV5-1,TGCGCCAGCAGCTTGGGGACAGGGCCCGGGGTGTACGAGCAGTACTTC,CASSLGTGPGVYEQYF
NA,NA,TRBJ1-5,TRBV30,TGTGCCTGGAGTGTATCTGGGTACAGCAATCAGCCCCAGCATTTT,CAWSVSGYSNQPQHF
NA,NA,TRBJ2-5,TRBV2,TGTGCCACCATTCTCCAGGGGTACCAAGAGACCCAGTACTTC,CATILQGYQETQYF
NA,NA,TRBJ1-2,TRBV9,TGTGCCAGCAGCGTAGAGAATAACTATGGCTACACCTTC,CASSVENNYGYTF
NA,NA,TRBJ2-5,TRBV7-3,TGTGCCAGCAGCTTGTCGGGAGTGGAGACCCAGTACTTC,CASSLSGVETQYF
TRBD1,NA,TRBJ1-5,TRBV19,TGTGCCAGTCTGGGGACAGGTATGAATCAGCCCCAGCATTTT,CASLGTGMNQPQHF
NA,once,TRBJ2-7,TRBV18,TGTGCCAGCTCACCACCGCGCGTAGACATGAGGGGTAGAGTAACCTACGAGCAGTACTTC,CASSPPRVDMRGRVTYEQYF
TRBD1,NA,TRBJ2-7,TRBV28,TGTGCCAGCAGCCGATCAGGGGGCTCTCGCTACGAGCAGTACTTC,CASSRSGGSRYEQYF
TRBD1,NA,TRBJ1-1,TRBV7-2,TGTGCCAGCAGCTTACAAGCCGACAGGGGTGCCACTGAAGCTTTCTTT,CASSLQADRGATEAFF
TRBD1,NA,TRBJ1-2,TRBV27,TGTGCCAGCAGTTTGTCCGGGACAGGGTCTAACTATGGCTACACCTTC,CASSLSGTGSNYGYTF
NA,NA,TRBJ1-6,TRBV10-3,TGTGCCATCAGTGAGGGGGGCCCTGTGAATTCACCCCTCCACTTT,CAISEGGPVNSPLHF
NA,NA,TRBJ1-1,TRBV27,TGTGCCAGCAGTCGAACCCAAGCGATGGAGTACACTGAAGCTTTCTTT,CASSRTQAMEYTEAFF
TRBD2,NA,TRBJ2-5,TRBV28,TGTGCCAGCGCAGGCGGGGGGGCCTTGGCGACCCAGTACTTC,CASAGGGALATQYF
TRBD1,NA,TRBJ1-1,TRBV7-2,TGTGCCAGCAGCTTGGGGACAGCGAACACTGAAGCTTTCTTT,CASSLGTANTEAFF
NA,NA,TRBJ1-3,TRBV19,TGTGCCAGTAGCTTTACTGAAGGCTCTGGAAACACCATATATTTT,CASSFTEGSGNTIYF
NA,NA,TRBJ2-7,TRBV9,TGTGCCAGCAGCGTAGCCGGGGGGCTGGGAGAGCAGTACTTC,CASSVAGGLGEQYF
NA,few,TRBJ2-2,TRBV18,TGTGCCAGCTCACCCCCTAGCAACGCGAACACCGGGGAGCTGTTTTTT,CASSPPSNANTGELFF
TRBD2,NA,TRBJ2-2,TRBV10-2,TGCGCCATCAAGGAGAAGCGGGATAACACCGGGGAGCTGTTTTTT,CAIKEKRDNTGELFF
NA,NA,TRBJ2-5,TRBV18,TGTGCCAGCTCAGTACAGGGAGGGGAGACCCAGTACTTC,CASSVQGGETQYF
TRBD2,NA,TRBJ2-1,TRBV4-1,TGCGCCAGCAGCCGGGGACTAGCGGGAGGGCCGGGAAATGAGCAGTTCTTC,CASSRGLAGGPGNEQFF